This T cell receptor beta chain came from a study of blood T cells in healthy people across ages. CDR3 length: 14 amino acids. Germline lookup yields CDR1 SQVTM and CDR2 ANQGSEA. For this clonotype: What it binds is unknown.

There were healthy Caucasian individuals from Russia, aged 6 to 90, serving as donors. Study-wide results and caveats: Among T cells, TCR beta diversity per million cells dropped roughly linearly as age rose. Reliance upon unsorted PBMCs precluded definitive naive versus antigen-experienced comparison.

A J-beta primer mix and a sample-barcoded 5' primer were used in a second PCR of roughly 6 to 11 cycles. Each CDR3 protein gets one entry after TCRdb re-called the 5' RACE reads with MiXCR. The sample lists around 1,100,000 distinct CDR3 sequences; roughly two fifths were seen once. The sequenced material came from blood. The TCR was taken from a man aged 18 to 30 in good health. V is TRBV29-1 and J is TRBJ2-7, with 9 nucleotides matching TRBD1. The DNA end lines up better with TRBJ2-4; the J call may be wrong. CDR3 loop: CSVAQQGARDIQYF. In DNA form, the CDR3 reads TGCAGCGTTGCCCAACAGGGGGCTAGGGACATTCAGTACTTC.